Sequencing of this T cell receptor beta chain was carried out in a study of blood T cell repertoires in COVID-19 (dated by TCRdb to the early 2020s). For the wider study: Samples from collaborators originated in the United States, Italy and Spain and spanned both the acute and convalescent phases of COVID-19. The prospective study material was composed of cDNA or gDNA derived from T cells, B-cell-depleted T cells, or PBMCs. Deeply sampled blood TCRbeta repertoires from subjects exposed to, actively infected with, or recovered from COVID-19 were included in the dataset. A freely available public database, intended as a resource for researchers studying the immune response to SARS-CoV-2, is where the repertoires were released. The samples were drawn from the first 160 participants of the ongoing ImmuneRACE study and from over a thousand subjects provided by 6 global collaborators. A de-identified subject ID, COVID-19 status, age in years and sex were almost always included in the sample metadata. Where available, HLA class I and class II types were taken from metadata supplied by the sample provider and were not determined by assay-based typing.

Worth noting for this clone: Its specific antigen is unknown. Base qualities are not provided; no much larger clone lies one nucleotide away.

The paper's findings and limits, for the study overall: The quantity of clinical and demographic metadata differed by source and by participant and was supplied without curation.

V and J lose 4 bases and 4 bases, and a span of 11 bases separates them. Reading the germline V gene gives CDR1 KGHSH and CDR2 LQKENI. From the cysteine through the phenylalanine, the CDR3 covers 13 amino acids. Here the CDR3 DNA is all that survives: 39 bases in frame from base 1. TCRbeta CDR3 regions were amplified from genomic DNA using the immunoSEQ Assay, a bias-controlled multiplex PCR. Processing in the source paper ran as follows. The number of nucleated cells in each sample was estimated from the amplification of reference gene primers within the assay. To quantify the absolute abundance of each unique TCRbeta CDR3 rearrangement, sequence reads were collapsed and filtered. For each sample, productive Simpson clonality was calculated as the square root of Simpson's diversity index over productive rearrangements. Not all clones reach the TCRdb copy of this immuneACCESS table, which keeps in-frame sequences only. Checked studies attribute under half of the gap to unresolved V genes and leave the rest unexplained. The DNA was the basis for D and trimming; V, J and clone size are from that table. This sample is represented by about 40,000 clones; 70% to 90% of them were singletons. Roughly an eighth of the sample is held by the ten biggest clonotypes.

The collaborating institutions used their own protocols to collect whole blood in K2EDTA tubes. Collaborator samples were shipped for TCRbeta analysis as frozen whole blood, isolated PBMCs, or DNA extracted from either sample type. The TCR originated in a human donor in a cohort sampled during active COVID-19. The sequencing input was peripheral blood. The V and J genes are TRBV18 and TRBJ2-7; perhaps TRBD1 is the D gene, with 7 bases matching. The nucleotide sequence is given as TGTGCCAGCTCACAGGGGGCGGGATACGAGCAGTACTTC. This encodes CASSQGAGYEQYF.